The present TCR beta chain was sequenced within a study of response to subunit inactivated influenza vaccine. Study outcomes and limitations: Authors suggested each seasonal influenza vaccination recruits few new T cells.

Comments on this clonotype: The antigen is undetermined.

Germline V gene sequence: CDR1 SGHDN, CDR2 FVKESK. The length of the CDR3 is 16 residues. The V segment lost 2 bases and the J segment 12 bases; nucleotides outside the gene matches: 10. From the RT-PCR reads, TCRdb called clonotypes with MiXCR, one entry per CDR3 protein. The sample has around 490,000 distinct CDR3 sequences, approximately 7.6% seen once; the top ten hold 13%. The sequence came from a man aged 45 to 75 who received an inactivated influenza vaccine. V is TRBV14 and J is TRBJ2-1, with 13 positions matching TRBD2. Sequencing used PBMCs from blood, obtained about 23 months after vaccination. The CDR3 region has the DNA TGTGCCAGCAGCCAATTAACGGGACTAGCGGGGACCGCGCAGTTCTTC. Residues: CASSQLTGLAGTAQFF.